These 3 T cell receptor beta chains were sequenced from one sample in a study of shared clonotypes between healthy human individuals. Some clones are missing from TCRdb's copy, which holds only in-frame ones; the method was immunoSEQ multiplex PCR. The sample has under 750,000 clones, 55% to 80% seen once; the top ten hold around 1.7%. Material: memory CD4+ T cells sorted from blood. Subset meaning: CD45RA-negative fraction. These receptors were obtained from a woman in her twenties or thirties in good health.

The chain has TRBV28 and TRBJ2-5, with no clear D. Germline CDR1 is MDHEN and CDR2 is SYDVKM. The CDR3 consists of 17 residues. V was clipped by 2 bases and J by 2 bases, with 18 bases between them. CDR3: CASSLVSTASLQETQYF. CDR3 DNA sequence: TGTGCCAGCAGTTTAGTTTCAACGGCGTCGCTTCAAGAGACCCAGTACTTC.

The gene calls are TRBV15 and TRBJ2-1; D unclear. Trimming took 1 base from V and 7 from J, leaving 5 bases between them. This CDR3 has 12 amino acids. CDR1 is LNHNV and CDR2 is YYDKDF in the germline V gene (reference sequence). DNA of the CDR3: TGTGCCACCAGCAGAGTAGGGAATGAGCAGTTCTTC. Translation gives CATSRVGNEQFF.

This clone has only one observation. The rearrangement joins TRBV6-1 to TRBJ2-7; 7 nucleotides match TRBD1. The CDR3 is 13 amino acids. Trimming took 7 bases from V and 3 from J; bases not matched to a gene: 6. Germline CDR1 reads MNHNS; CDR2 reads SASEGT. The CDR3 loop is CASKPRDSYEQYF. CDR3 nucleotide sequence: TGTGCCAGCAAGCCTAGGGACAGCTACGAGCAGTACTTC.